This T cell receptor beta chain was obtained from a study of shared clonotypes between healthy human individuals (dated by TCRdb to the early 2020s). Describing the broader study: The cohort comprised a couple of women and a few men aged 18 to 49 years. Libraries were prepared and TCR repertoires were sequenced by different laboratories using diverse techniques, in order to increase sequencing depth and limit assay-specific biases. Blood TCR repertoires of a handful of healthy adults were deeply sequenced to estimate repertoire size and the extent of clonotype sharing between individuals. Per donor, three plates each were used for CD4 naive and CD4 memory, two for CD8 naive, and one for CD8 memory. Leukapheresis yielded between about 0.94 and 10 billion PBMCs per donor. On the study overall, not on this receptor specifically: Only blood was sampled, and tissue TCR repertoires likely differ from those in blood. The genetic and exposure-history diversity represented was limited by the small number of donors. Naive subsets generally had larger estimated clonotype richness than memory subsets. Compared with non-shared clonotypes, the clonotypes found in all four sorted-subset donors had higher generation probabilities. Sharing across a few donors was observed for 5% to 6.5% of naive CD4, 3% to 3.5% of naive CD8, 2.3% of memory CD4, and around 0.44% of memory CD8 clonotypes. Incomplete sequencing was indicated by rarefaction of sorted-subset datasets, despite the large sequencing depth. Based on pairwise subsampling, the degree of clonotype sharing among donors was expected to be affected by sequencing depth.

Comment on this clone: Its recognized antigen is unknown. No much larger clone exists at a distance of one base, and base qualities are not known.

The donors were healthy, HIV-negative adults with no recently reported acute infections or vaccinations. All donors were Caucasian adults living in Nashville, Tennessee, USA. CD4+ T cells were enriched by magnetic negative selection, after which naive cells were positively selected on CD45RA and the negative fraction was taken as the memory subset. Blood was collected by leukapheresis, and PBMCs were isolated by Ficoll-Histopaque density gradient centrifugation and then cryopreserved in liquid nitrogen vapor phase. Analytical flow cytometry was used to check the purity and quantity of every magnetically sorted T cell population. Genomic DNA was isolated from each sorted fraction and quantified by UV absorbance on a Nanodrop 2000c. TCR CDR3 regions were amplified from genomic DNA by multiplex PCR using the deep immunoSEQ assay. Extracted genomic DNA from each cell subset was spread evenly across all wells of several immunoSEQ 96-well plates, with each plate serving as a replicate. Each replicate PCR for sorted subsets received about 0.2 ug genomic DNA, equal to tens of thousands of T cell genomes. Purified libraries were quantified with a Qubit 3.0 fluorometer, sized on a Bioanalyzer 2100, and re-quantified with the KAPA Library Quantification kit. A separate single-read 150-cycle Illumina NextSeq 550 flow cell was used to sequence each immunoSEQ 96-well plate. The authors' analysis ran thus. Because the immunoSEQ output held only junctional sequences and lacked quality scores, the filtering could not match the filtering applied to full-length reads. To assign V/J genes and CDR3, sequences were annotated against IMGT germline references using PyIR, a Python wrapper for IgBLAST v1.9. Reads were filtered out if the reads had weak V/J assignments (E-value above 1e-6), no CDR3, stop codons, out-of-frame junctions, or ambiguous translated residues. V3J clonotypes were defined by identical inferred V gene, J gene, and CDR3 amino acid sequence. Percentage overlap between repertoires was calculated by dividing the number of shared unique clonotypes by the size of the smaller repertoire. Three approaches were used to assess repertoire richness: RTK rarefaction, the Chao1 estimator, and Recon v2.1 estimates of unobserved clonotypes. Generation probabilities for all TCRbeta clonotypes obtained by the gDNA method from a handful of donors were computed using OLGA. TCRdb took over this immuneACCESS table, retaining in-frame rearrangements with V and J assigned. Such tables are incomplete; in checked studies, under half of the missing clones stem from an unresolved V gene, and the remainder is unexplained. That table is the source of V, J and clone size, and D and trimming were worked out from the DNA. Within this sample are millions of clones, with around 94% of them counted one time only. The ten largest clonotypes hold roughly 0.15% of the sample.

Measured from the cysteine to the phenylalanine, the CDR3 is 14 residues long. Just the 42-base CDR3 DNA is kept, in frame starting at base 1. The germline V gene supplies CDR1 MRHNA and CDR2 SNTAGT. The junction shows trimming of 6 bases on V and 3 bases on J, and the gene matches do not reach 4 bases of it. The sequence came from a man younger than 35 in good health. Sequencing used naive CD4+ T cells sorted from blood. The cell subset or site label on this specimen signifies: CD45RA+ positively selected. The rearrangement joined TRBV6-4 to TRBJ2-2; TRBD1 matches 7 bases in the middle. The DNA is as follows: TGTGCCAGCAGCCAACAGGGGCACACCGGGGAGCTGTTTTTT. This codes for CASSQQGHTGELFF.